This T cell receptor (beta chain) was found in a study of blood T cell repertoires in COVID-19. Study-level information: Sample material is recorded as cDNA or gDNA derived from T cells, B-cell-depleted T cells, or PBMCs.

Sequencing used immunoSEQ multiplex PCR; TCRdb keeps in-frame clones, though not all of them. The data hold under 200,000 clones, with about 85% observed a single time. V lost 4 bases, J lost 0 bases, and 10 bases lay in between. CDR1 and CDR2 (germline): SGHRS, YFSETQ. The CDR3 covers 15 residues. The source of this sequence is a woman aged 55 to 70 with COVID-19, enrolled during active disease. Sequenced material: peripheral blood. The J gene is TRBJ1-4, the V gene TRBV5-1; no clear D gene. CDR3 in amino acids: CASSLYTSTNEKLFF. The CDR3 nucleotides are TGCGCCAGCAGCCTTTACACCTCAACTAATGAAAAACTGTTTTTT.